The present TCR beta chain was sequenced within a study of T cell changes during pregnancy in multiple sclerosis. TCRdb's copy holds only in-frame clones and misses some; the assay was immunoSEQ multiplex PCR. The sample gives around 64,000 clones, over 85% of which show up once; 2.6% is in the top ten. The CDR3 contains 15 residues. Trimming took 0 bases from V and 4 from J, leaving 13 bases between them. The germline V gene encodes CDR1 SGHRS and CDR2 YFSETQ. The gene calls are TRBV5-1 and TRBJ1-2, with D unresolved. Sequencing used CD8+ T cells from peripheral blood mononuclear cells, obtained in the third trimester of pregnancy. This receptor was obtained from a female donor with multiple sclerosis, enrolled in a pregnancy study. The CDR3 loop is CASSLVGAGVYGYTF. The CDR3 DNA reads as TGCGCCAGCAGCTTGGTAGGCGCAGGCGTCTATGGCTACACCTTC.